This T cell receptor beta chain derives from a study of radiotherapy plus CTLA-4 blockade in lung cancer. Study-level information: Objective responses were recorded in 15% to 20% of patients, with disease control recorded in 25% to 40%.

TCRdb keeps only in-frame clones here, not all; method: immunoSEQ multiplex PCR. The sample consists of around 40,000 clones, around 75% of them appearing once. Concerning this clone: The antigen is unknown.

General study points: TCR clones of tumor origin grew in blood after radiotherapy plus ipilimumab.

Participants had chemo-refractory metastatic non-small-cell lung cancer and were treated with focal radiation plus ipilimumab CTLA-4 blockade. The TCR was taken from a human donor with non-small cell lung cancer who had stable disease on radiotherapy plus ipilimumab. The sequences come from peripheral blood, collected from a patient treated with radiotherapy plus ipilimumab.

CDR3 sequence reads: CASSSSGGRGTDTQYF. The CDR3 nucleotides are TGTGCCAGCAGCTCCTCAGGGGGTCGGGGCACAGATACGCAGTATTTT. The chain combines TRBV7-9 with TRBJ2-3, with TRBD1 matching 7 bases. Germline trimming cut 4 bases from V and 1 base from J; bases unmatched to any gene: 8. The CDR3 is made up of 16 amino acids. Germline V gene sequence: CDR1 SEHNR, CDR2 FQNEAQ (reference sequence).